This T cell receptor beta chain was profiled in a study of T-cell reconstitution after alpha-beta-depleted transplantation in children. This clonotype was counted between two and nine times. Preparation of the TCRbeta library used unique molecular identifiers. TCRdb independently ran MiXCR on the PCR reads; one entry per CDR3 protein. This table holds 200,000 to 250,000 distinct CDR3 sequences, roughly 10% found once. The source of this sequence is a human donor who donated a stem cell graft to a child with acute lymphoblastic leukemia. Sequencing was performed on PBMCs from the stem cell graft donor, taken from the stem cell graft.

CDR3 in amino acids: CSVRGGGPPTDEQYF. CDR3 bases: TGCAGCGTTCGGGGTGGGGGACCCCCGACTGACGAGCAGTACTTC. The chain has TRBV29-1 and TRBJ2-7, with D possibly being TRBD1 or TRBD2 (5 bases each). V was trimmed by 5 bases and J by 5 bases, leaving 22 bases between them. Germline values: CDR1 SQVTM, CDR2 ANQGSEA. There are 15 residues in the CDR3.